This T cell receptor (beta chain) derives from a study of vaccination and CD4 T cells after COVID-19. The wider study: The makeup of the convalescents was six males and four females, two of them Hispanic. At a median approximately 100 days (range 35 to 161) after diagnosis, post-COVID samples were drawn.

Treatment reported: approximately 10-day PBMC culture with coronavirus spike peptide pools or control peptides (ViraFEST assay). In the ViraFEST assay, peptide-pool expansion preceded TCR sequencing of expanded clonotypes. Study-level findings and limits: Vaccine-specific clones numbering 304 of 307 showed spike mono-reactivity in convalescent patients.

Sequencing of the DNA from cultured CD4+ T cells was carried out with the Oncomine TCR Beta short-read assay. A single record per CDR3 protein comes from TCRdb applying MiXCR to the PCR reads. The sample yields some 15,000 distinct CDR3 sequences, roughly 50% seen once. Trimming cost V 4 bases and J 1 base, with 1 base left between them. Germline CDR1 and CDR2: WNHNN and SYGVQD (reference sequence). This CDR3 has 12 amino acids. Concerning this clonotype itself: Antigen specificity is unknown.

The rearrangement joins TRBV10-1 to TRBJ2-2, with D unresolved. This sample comprised CD4+ T cells from blood, cultured in vitro, obtained before SARS-CoV-2 vaccination. This clonotype was sampled from a human donor who had recovered from COVID-19. The CDR3 DNA reads TGCGCCAGCAGTGGGAACACCGGGGAGCTGTTTTTT. This sequence encodes CASSGNTGELFF.